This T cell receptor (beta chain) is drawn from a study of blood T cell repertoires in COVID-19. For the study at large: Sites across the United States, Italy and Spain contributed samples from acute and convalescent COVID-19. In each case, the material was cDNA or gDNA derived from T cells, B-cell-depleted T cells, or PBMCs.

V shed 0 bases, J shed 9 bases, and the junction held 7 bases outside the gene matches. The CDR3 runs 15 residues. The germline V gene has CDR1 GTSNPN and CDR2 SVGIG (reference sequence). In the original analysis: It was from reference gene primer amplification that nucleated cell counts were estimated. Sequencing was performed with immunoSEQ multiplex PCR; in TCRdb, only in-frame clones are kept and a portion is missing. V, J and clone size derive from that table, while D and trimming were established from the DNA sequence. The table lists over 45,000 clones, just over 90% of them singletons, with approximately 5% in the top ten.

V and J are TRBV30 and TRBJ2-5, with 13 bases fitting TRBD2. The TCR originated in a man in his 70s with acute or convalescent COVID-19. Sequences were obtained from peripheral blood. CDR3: CAWSVRLAGGEAQYF. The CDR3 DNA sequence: TGTGCCTGGAGTGTACGACTAGCGGGGGGCGAGGCCCAGTACTTC. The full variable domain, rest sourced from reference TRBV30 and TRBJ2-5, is SQTIHQWPATLVQPVGSPLSLECTVEGTSNPNLYWYRQAAGRGLQLLFYSVGIGQISSEVPQNLSASRPQDRQFILSSKKLLLSDSGFYLCAWSVRLAGGEAQYFGPGTRLLVL.